The 30 T cell receptor beta chains below all came from one sample that was sequenced in a study of blood T cell repertoires in COVID-19. This table comes from immunoSEQ multiplex PCR, and its TCRdb copy is limited to in-frame clones, with some not included. This sample has about 270,000 clones, with approximately 90% found just once. The sequencing input was PBMCs or T cells enriched from blood (not recorded which). All receptors derive from a woman aged 30 to 39 with acute COVID-19.

The chain couples TRBV27 to TRBJ2-1; possible D gene TRBD2, 5 bases. This CDR3 region has 12 residues. The germline CDR1 and CDR2 sequences are MNHEY and SMNVEV (reference sequence). Deletions cut 2 bases from V and 10 bases from J, with 9 bases between. CDR3: CASSLTGIEQFF. The CDR3 DNA sequence: TGTGCCAGCAGTTTAACGGGGATAGAGCAGTTCTTC.

This chain links TRBV27 with TRBJ1-4; TRBD1 agrees at 9 bases. CDR1 and CDR2 (germline): MNHEY, SMNVEV (reference sequence). The CDR3 runs 17 residues. J gave up 6 bases and V 4 bases, and 12 bases lay outside the gene matches. Here the CDR3 reads CASSSSLRTGEHEKLFF. CDR3 DNA sequence: TGTGCCAGCAGTTCATCGCTACGGACAGGGGAACATGAAAAACTGTTTTTT.

The J gene is TRBJ2-1, the V gene TRBV5-1; 10 nucleotides align to TRBD2. J was trimmed by 0 bases and V by 4 bases; bases with no gene match: 7. The germline CDR1 and CDR2 sequences are SGHRS and YFSETQ. The CDR3 contains 17 residues. CDR3 bases: TGCGCCAGCAGCAGGCTAGCGGGAGCTTCCTCCTACAATGAGCAGTTCTTC. As protein: CASSRLAGASSYNEQFF.

The V gene is TRBV6-5, the J gene TRBJ2-5, with TRBD2 matching 13 bases. Germline CDR1 is MNHEY and CDR2 is SVGAGI. J gave up 5 bases and V 6 bases, and 6 bases lay outside the gene matches. The CDR3 loop spans 15 amino acids. The CDR3 sequence: CASSQLAGGPETQYF. In DNA form, the CDR3 reads TGTGCCAGCAGCCAACTAGCGGGAGGGCCGGAGACCCAGTACTTC.

This chain uses TRBV19 with TRBJ2-1; 9 bases are shared with TRBD1. J lost 2 bases, V lost 7 bases, and 9 bases had no gene match. The CDR3 consists of 16 residues. In germline, CDR1 is LNHDA, CDR2 SQIVND (reference sequence). The CDR3 protein is CASKDTGTGTYNEQFF. In nucleotides, the CDR3 is TGTGCCAGTAAGGACACCGGGACAGGGACCTACAATGAGCAGTTCTTC.

The rearrangement uses TRBV4-3 and TRBJ2-1; 8 bases are shared with TRBD1. This CDR3 is 17 amino acids long. The germline V gene has CDR1 LGHNA and CDR2 YSLEER. V lost 0 bases, J lost 8 bases, and 12 bases stayed unmatched. Written as DNA, the CDR3 is TGCGCCAGCAGCCAAGAAAATCAGGGGGCCAGCTGGTATGAGCAGTTCTTC. Its translation: CASSQENQGASWYEQFF.

The chain combines TRBV6-6 with TRBJ1-1; D might be TRBD1 (6 bases). The germline V gene encodes CDR1 MNHNY and CDR2 SVGAGI (reference sequence). Between the trimmed V and J ends, which lost 1 base and 4 bases, there was a span of 13 bases. The CDR3 runs to 15 residues. The CDR3, as DNA: TGTGCCAGCAGTTACTTCCCCCAAGGGGGCACTGAAGCTTTCTTT. It codes for CASSYFPQGGTEAFF.

The gene calls are TRBV4-1 and TRBJ2-7, with TRBD2 identical over 8 bases. This CDR3 has 21 residues. The V gene end was trimmed by 1 base and the J gene end by 2 bases; junction bases not matched to a gene: 22. Germline V gene lookup returns CDR1 MGHRA and CDR2 YSYEKL. CDR3 sequence reads: CASSQARLSGSNPHVTYEQYF. As DNA, the CDR3 is TGCGCCAGCAGCCAAGCCCGTCTCAGCGGGAGTAACCCGCACGTTACCTACGAGCAGTACTTC.

The gene calls are TRBV30 and TRBJ2-6; 12 bases fit TRBD2. The CDR3 extends over 17 amino acids. The J segment lost 3 bases and the V segment lost 4 bases, leaving 7 bases of the junction unmatched. Germline V gene data show CDR1 as GTSNPN and CDR2 as SVGIG (reference sequence). The CDR3 loop reads CAWKLGLAGYGANVLTF. In DNA form, the CDR3 reads TGTGCCTGGAAATTAGGACTAGCGGGATATGGGGCCAACGTCCTGACTTTC. Full variable domain (outside the CDR3, taken from reference TRBV30 and TRBJ2-6): SQTIHQWPATLVQPVGSPLSLECTVEGTSNPNLYWYRQAAGRGLQLLFYSVGIGQISSEVPQNLSASRPQDRQFILSSKKLLLSDSGFYLCAWKLGLAGYGANVLTFGAGSRLTVL.

The J gene is TRBJ2-1, the V gene TRBV5-1; TRBD2 aligns across 7 bases. The junction had 14 bases not matched to a gene; V was cut back by 7 bases and J by 7 bases. Germline loops: CDR1 SGHRS, CDR2 YFSETQ. The CDR3 is made up of 15 amino acids. CDR3 protein: CASALLASPENEQFF. For the CDR3, the DNA is TGCGCCAGCGCCCTACTAGCGAGCCCTGAGAATGAGCAGTTCTTC.

The genes are TRBV5-1 and TRBJ2-2, with 8 bases fitting TRBD1. This CDR3 comprises 16 residues. V shed 2 bases and J 1 base; nucleotides not matched to a gene: 4. Germline CDR1 and CDR2: SGHRS and YFSETQ. The CDR3 nucleotides read TGCGCCAGCAGCTTAACCGGGACAGGGAACACCGGGGAGCTGTTTTTT. As protein: CASSLTGTGNTGELFF. Using reference TRBV5-1 and TRBJ2-2 for the parts outside the CDR3, the full variable domain is KAGVTQTPRYLIKTRGQQVTLSCSPISGHRSVSWYQQTPGQGLQFLFEYFSETQRNKGNFPGRFSGRQFSNSRSEMNVSTLELGDSALYLCASSLTGTGNTGELFFGEGSRLTVL.

This CDR3 is CASSLQGFGSNQPQHF. The DNA of the CDR3 is TGTGCCAGCAGCTTACAGGGTTTCGGTAGCAATCAGCCCCAGCATTTT. The chain joins TRBV7-2 to TRBJ1-5, with D possibly matching TRBD1 (5 bases). Germline values: CDR1 SGHTA, CDR2 FQGNSA. Deletions cut 2 bases from V and 0 bases from J, with 11 bases between. The CDR3 has 16 amino acids.

This clone has only one observation. Written as DNA, the CDR3 is TGTGCCAGCAGATACAACTACGAGCAGTACTTC. This translates into CASRYNYEQYF. The gene calls are TRBV2 and TRBJ2-7; D not certain. Trimming left V 6 bases short and J 3 bases short, with 6 bases between. The V gene's germline CDR1 is SNHLY and CDR2 FYNNEI. The CDR3 runs 11 residues.

V usage is TRBV5-1 and J usage is TRBJ2-7; 10 bases line up with TRBD1. The V and J ends lost 2 bases and 2 bases, in that order; junction bases with no gene match: 4. CDR1 is SGHRS, CDR2 YFSETQ, per germline. The CDR3 spans 15 residues. The CDR3: CASSFGQGVAYEQYF. CDR3 DNA sequence: TGCGCCAGCAGCTTTGGACAGGGGGTAGCCTACGAGCAGTACTTC. Using reference TRBV5-1 and TRBJ2-7 for the parts outside the CDR3, the full variable domain is KAGVTQTPRYLIKTRGQQVTLSCSPISGHRSVSWYQQTPGQGLQFLFEYFSETQRNKGNFPGRFSGRQFSNSRSEMNVSTLELGDSALYLCASSFGQGVAYEQYFGPGTRLTVT.

The chain joins TRBV12-5 to TRBJ2-1; 7 nucleotides agree with TRBD2. The CDR3 loop spans 18 amino acids. The ends lost 0 bases at V and 5 bases at J; junction bases unmatched: 13. CDR1 LGHNT and CDR2 FRNRAP come from the germline V gene. The CDR3 protein is CASGLVLDRGSANNEQFF. In nucleotides, the CDR3 is TGTGCTAGTGGTTTGGTACTTGATCGCGGGAGTGCCAACAATGAGCAGTTCTTC.

This chain links TRBV12-5 with TRBJ2-3; TRBD2 matches 13 bases. The trim removed 3 bases at V and 0 bases at J, leaving 6 bases unmatched. Germline CDR1 LGHNT, CDR2 FRNRAP. This CDR3 has 18 amino acids. CDR3 protein: CASGFRLAGGRSTDTQYF. CDR3 in DNA: TGTGCTAGTGGTTTCCGACTAGCGGGAGGCCGGAGCACAGATACGCAGTATTTT.

Written as DNA, the CDR3 is TGCGCCAGCAAGGTCACTAGCGTTGCCACAGATACGCAGTATTTT. This gives the protein CASKVTSVATDTQYF. The chain has TRBV5-1 and TRBJ2-3; TRBD2 matches at 7 bases. Germline CDR1 reads SGHRS; CDR2 reads YFSETQ. J was trimmed by 2 bases and V by 6 bases; bases with no gene match: 9. This CDR3 comprises 15 residues.

The genes are TRBV5-1 and TRBJ2-7; 7 nucleotides align to TRBD1. Per germline, CDR1 SGHRS and CDR2 YFSETQ. The CDR3 contains 14 residues. V lost 4 bases, J lost 3 bases, and 7 bases stayed unmatched. In DNA form, the CDR3 reads TGCGCCAGCAGCGGAGGACAGGAATTCTACGAGCAGTACTTC. The encoded protein is CASSGGQEFYEQYF.

The chain carries TRBV5-5 and TRBJ1-1; 8 bases agree with TRBD1. Trimming cost V 0 bases and J 5 bases; bases outside gene matches: 0. Germline V lookup: CDR1 SGHKS, CDR2 YYEKEE (reference sequence). The CDR3 is made up of 13 amino acids. In DNA form, the CDR3 reads TGTGCCAGCAGCTTGGACAGGGGGACTGAAGCTTTCTTT. Translation: CASSLDRGTEAFF.

The rearrangement uses TRBV21-1 and TRBJ2-4; no DNA check was done on the table's D call, TRBD2. TRBV21-1 is a listed pseudogene. This CDR3 is built from 18 residues. CDR3 residues: CASSKLVDTSGKKNIQYF. For the CDR3, the DNA is TGTGCCAGCAGCAAGTTAGTTGATACTAGCGGGAAAAAAAACATTCAGTACTTC.

This chain links TRBV28 with TRBJ1-4, with 8 bases matching TRBD1. Losses at the gene ends were 3 bases for V and 8 bases for J; bases not matched to a gene: 8. The CDR3 is 15 amino acids. Germline values: CDR1 MDHEN, CDR2 SYDVKM. CDR3 region: CASSFAGGALEKLFF. In nucleotides, the CDR3 is TGTGCCAGCAGTTTTGCAGGGGGCGCCTTAGAAAAACTGTTTTTT.

The genes are TRBV6-6 and TRBJ1-1, with D maybe TRBD1 (5 bases). CDR1 and CDR2 (germline): MNHNY, SVGAGI (reference sequence). This CDR3 region has 11 residues. The V and J ends lost 6 bases and 7 bases respectively, with 9 bases between them. The CDR3 DNA reads as TGTGCCAGCAGGAGGGGAGGTGAAGCTTTCTTT. Its protein is CASRRGGEAFF.

The genes are TRBV14 and TRBJ2-7; 8 positions agree with TRBD1. Germline V gives CDR1 SGHDN, CDR2 FVKESK. The CDR3 totals 13 residues. V lost 4 bases and J lost 6; bases outside the gene matches: 5. The CDR3 bases are TGTGCCAGCAGCCGAGACAGGGGTGGCGAGCAGTACTTC. Its protein is CASSRDRGGEQYF.

V gene TRBV11-3 combines with J gene TRBJ1-6; D gene unclear. CDR1 and CDR2 from the germline V gene are SGHNT and YENEEA. The CDR3 length is 14 residues. The V gene lost 5 bases and the J gene lost 5 bases, with 10 bases spanning the gap. The CDR3 sequence is CASSLGENNSPLHF. In DNA form, the CDR3 reads TGTGCCAGCAGCCTTGGGGAGAATAATTCACCCCTCCACTTT.

The chain joins TRBV3-1 (or the pseudogene TRBV3-2) to TRBJ2-7; 8 bases align to TRBD2. This CDR3 has 15 residues. The V gene's germline CDR1 is LGHDT and CDR2 YNNKEL (reference sequence). V shed 1 base and J 3 bases; nucleotides not matched to a gene: 5. CDR3 sequence: CASSQVSGSHYEQYF. In DNA, the CDR3 is TGTGCCAGCAGCCAAGTCAGCGGGAGCCACTACGAGCAGTACTTC.

The rearrangement uses TRBV27 and TRBJ2-1, with 8 bases fitting TRBD1. Germline CDR1 MNHEY, CDR2 SMNVEV (reference sequence). J lost 5 bases, V lost 4 bases, and 1 base had no gene match. This CDR3 is built from 13 residues. This CDR3 reads CASSYRGDNEQFF. In DNA form, the CDR3 reads TGTGCCAGCAGTTACAGGGGGGACAATGAGCAGTTCTTC.

This sequence joins TRBV2 and TRBJ1-1, with unresolved D. V lost 5 bases and J lost 2, with 18 bases in between. The CDR3 contains 16 residues. Germline CDR1 is SNHLY and CDR2 is FYNNEI. This CDR3 is CASSPSLDNLNTEAFF. CDR3 coding DNA: TGTGCCAGCAGTCCGTCCTTAGACAACCTAAACACTGAAGCTTTCTTT.

V is TRBV11-2 and J is TRBJ2-7; 8 bases map to TRBD2. This CDR3 region has 14 residues. Looked up from germline, CDR1 is SGHAT and CDR2 is FQNNGV. The J segment lost 2 bases and the V segment lost 5 bases, leaving 5 bases of the junction unmatched. The DNA of the CDR3 is TGTGCCAGCAGCGATAGCGGGGTCCCCTACGAGCAGTACTTC. It is translated as CASSDSGVPYEQYF.

CDR3 in amino acids: CASSSLQSHYNSPLHF. The CDR3 region has the DNA TGTGCCAGCAGCAGTCTACAGAGCCACTATAATTCACCCCTCCACTTT. The V call is TRBV7-9, the J call TRBJ1-6; no clear D. The CDR3 length is 16 residues. CDR1 SEHNR and CDR2 FQNEAQ come from the germline V gene (reference sequence). V lost 5 bases to trimming and J lost 3 bases, with 14 bases between them.

The chain employs TRBV9 and TRBJ2-2; maybe TRBD1 (7 bases). Trimming shortened V by 2 bases and J by 3 bases, and 11 bases separated the two germline ends. Germline V gives CDR1 SGDLS, CDR2 YYNGEE. The CDR3 sequence is 15 residues long. CDR3 amino acids: CASSVGGQHTGELFF. CDR3 DNA sequence: TGTGCCAGCAGCGTCGGGGGACAGCACACCGGGGAGCTGTTTTTT.